Each of the 20 T cell receptor beta chains below was sequenced from the same sample in a study of CD8 T cells in Susac syndrome. RNA in amounts of about 0.45 to 1 ug was reverse transcribed with random hexamers. From the immunoSEQ multiplex PCR reads, TCRdb called clonotypes with MiXCR, one entry per CDR3 protein. The sample shows around 100,000 distinct CDR3 sequences, roughly 96% of them seen only once. The sequenced material came from CD8+ T cells from PBMCs. The receptors stem from a human donor with Susac syndrome.

The chain is built from TRBV19 and TRBJ1-2; D is undetermined. Germline lookup yields CDR1 LNHDA and CDR2 SQIVND (reference sequence). There are 13 residues in the CDR3. V shed 11 bases and J shed 4 bases, with 17 bases lying between them. CDR3 in DNA: TGTGCCGCGTCCTTCGGCAGAAGCTATGGCTACACCTTC. Translation: CAASFGRSYGYTF.

The rearrangement links TRBV28 to TRBJ2-1; tentatively, D is TRBD2 (5 bases). The germline gives CDR1 MDHEN, CDR2 SYDVKM. V shed 3 bases and J shed 7 bases, with 13 bases lying between them. The CDR3 has 14 residues. CDR3 loop: CASSFREGGNEQFF. CDR3 sequence (DNA): TGTGCCAGCAGTTTTCGGGAAGGCGGGAATGAGCAGTTCTTC.

The V call is TRBV2, the J call TRBJ2-3; possibly TRBD1 or TRBD2 for D (6 bases each). Germline assignment: CDR1 SNHLY and CDR2 FYNNEI. The V gene lost 4 bases and the J gene lost 6 bases, with 17 bases spanning the gap. CDR3 length equals 15 residues. CDR3: CASSVAGQGMDTQYF. Written as DNA, the CDR3 is TGTGCCAGCAGTGTGGCGGGGCAGGGGATGGATACGCAGTATTTT.

The gene calls are TRBV4-1 and TRBJ1-1; TRBD1 matches at 9 bases. CDR1 and CDR2 (germline): MGHRA, YSYEKL. This CDR3 has 14 residues. V shed 4 bases and J 5 bases; nucleotides not matched to a gene: 5. CDR3: CASSRWTGETEAFF. The CDR3 bases are TGCGCCAGCAGCCGCTGGACAGGGGAGACTGAAGCTTTCTTT.

V is TRBV20-1 and J is TRBJ1-6; possibly TRBD1 for D (5 bases). The germline V and J ends were trimmed by 4 bases and 6 bases, with 16 bases remaining between them. Germline V gene lookup returns CDR1 DFQATT and CDR2 SNEGSKA (reference sequence). The CDR3 totals 15 residues. CDR3 DNA sequence: TGCAGTGCTACCCGAAAAGGACAAATTAATTCACCCCTCCACTTT. Its protein product is CSATRKGQINSPLHF.

This sequence joins TRBV10-3 and TRBJ2-7, with 8 bases aligning to TRBD2. Germline CDR1 ENHRY, CDR2 SYGVKD. The CDR3 consists of 16 residues. V shed 3 bases, J shed 6 bases, and the junction held 13 bases outside the gene matches. The CDR3 DNA is TGTGCCATCAGTGATCTTGCGGGGGGATCGTCTGGCGAGCAGTACTTC. Amino acids: CAISDLAGGSSGEQYF.

The chain couples TRBV27 to TRBJ2-1, with 7 positions matching TRBD1. The V gene's germline CDR1 is MNHEY and CDR2 SMNVEV (reference sequence). CDR3 length equals 13 residues. V was pared by 3 bases and J by 6 bases, with 2 bases of the junction left unmatched. The CDR3 region has the DNA TGTGCCAGCAGTTTGGGACAGTTCAATGAGCAGTTCTTC. This sequence encodes CASSLGQFNEQFF.

V usage is TRBV29-1 and J usage is TRBJ2-1, with D tentatively TRBD1 (7 bases). The germline V gene encodes CDR1 SQVTM and CDR2 ANQGSEA. Trimming stripped 3 bases from V and 9 bases from J, with 15 bases between. The CDR3 is 13 amino acids. The DNA for the CDR3 is TGCAGCGTTGAGTCAGGGGGGAAATCTGAGCAGTTCTTC. Protein product: CSVESGGKSEQFF.

The sample holds one count of this clonotype. This chain connects TRBV28 to TRBJ2-7; D not certain. Germline V gene data show CDR1 as MDHEN and CDR2 as SYDVKM. V dropped 5 bases and J dropped 2 bases, with 7 bases sitting between them. This CDR3 is 12 amino acids long. Here the CDR3 reads CASSPAAYEQYF. The CDR3 DNA is TGTGCCAGCAGTCCCGCGGCCTACGAGCAGTACTTC.

This chain uses TRBV6-1 with TRBJ2-5; D ambiguous. Trimming took off 1 base at V and 3 bases at J, with 6 bases between the two ends. Looked up from germline, CDR1 is MNHNS and CDR2 is SASEGT. The CDR3 has 13 residues. CDR3 sequence reads: CASSEVGKETQYF. CDR3 coding DNA: TGTGCCAGCAGTGAAGTCGGAAAAGAGACCCAGTACTTC.

This chain joins TRBV11-2 and TRBJ2-3; D uncertain. The CDR3 has 17 residues. In germline, CDR1 is SGHAT, CDR2 FQNNGV. Trimming removed 5 bases at V and 0 bases at J, with 18 bases between. In DNA, the CDR3 is TGTGCCAGCAGCCTCGTACCCCAAGGTTGGAGCACAGATACGCAGTATTTT. Translated: CASSLVPQGWSTDTQYF.

The chain has TRBV13 and TRBJ1-6, with D unresolved. V was trimmed by 8 bases and J by 5 bases, leaving 13 bases between them. CDR1 is PRHDT, CDR2 FYEKMQ, per germline (reference sequence). The CDR3 is 14 residues long. CDR3 coding DNA: TGTGCCAGCTCACTTACAGAAAATAATTCACCCCTCCACTTT. Encoded protein: CASSLTENNSPLHF.

The CDR3 region has the DNA TGTGCCAGCAGTGGTACCAAAAACATTCAGTACTTC. Protein sequence: CASSGTKNIQYF. The chain carries TRBV25-1 and TRBJ2-4, with no clear D. This CDR3 is 12 amino acids long. V lost 4 bases, J lost 2 bases, and 3 bases lay in between. Germline values: CDR1 MGHDK, CDR2 SYGVNS.

The chain links TRBV28 to TRBJ2-2, with D unresolved. Germline CDR1 MDHEN, CDR2 SYDVKM. Between the trimmed V and J ends, which lost 7 bases and 0 bases, there was a span of 15 bases. CDR3 length: 16 residues. CDR3 amino acids: CASKGGRATNTGELFF. The CDR3 DNA is TGTGCCAGCAAGGGCGGTCGAGCCACGAACACCGGGGAGCTGTTTTTT.

This clonotype was detected once. The chain recombines TRBV18 with TRBJ2-7; 9 bases are shared with TRBD1. Trimming at V came to 6 bases and at J to 2 bases, leaving 11 bases not matched to a gene. Per the germline V gene, CDR1 is KGHSH and CDR2 is LQKENI. CDR3 length: 16 amino acids. CDR3 sequence: CASSPWPGQGAYEQYF. CDR3 sequence (DNA): TGTGCCAGCTCGCCCTGGCCGGGACAGGGAGCCTACGAGCAGTACTTC.

The rearrangement uses TRBV4-1 and TRBJ2-7, with no clear D. The germline CDR1 and CDR2 sequences are MGHRA and YSYEKL. The CDR3 totals 16 residues. Trimming pared 5 bases from V and 3 bases from J, leaving 20 bases between. The CDR3 region is CASSKRSGPRFYEQYF. The CDR3 nucleotides are TGCGCCAGCAGCAAAAGATCGGGCCCCCGTTTCTACGAGCAGTACTTC.

V is TRBV29-1 and J is TRBJ2-1, with D maybe TRBD1 (6 bases). V was trimmed by 7 bases and J by 4 bases, leaving 11 bases between them. The CDR3 is 12 amino acids. Germline-derived CDR1 and CDR2 are SQVTM and ANQGSEA. This chain's CDR3 is CSGNREYNEQFF. The CDR3 region has the DNA TGCAGCGGCAACAGGGAATACAATGAGCAGTTCTTC.

The V call is TRBV20-1, the J call TRBJ2-1; D not resolved. The CDR3 has 11 residues. Germline V CDR1 and CDR2: DFQATT, SNEGSKA (reference sequence). The germline V and J ends were trimmed by 0 bases and 12 bases, with 9 bases remaining between them. The CDR3 DNA is TGCAGTGCTAGAGAACAGAAGGGGCAGTTCTTC. As protein: CSAREQKGQFF.

J is TRBJ2-1 and V is TRBV20-1; 7 nucleotides agree with TRBD1. CDR1 is DFQATT and CDR2 is SNEGSKA in the germline V gene (reference sequence). The CDR3 totals 12 residues. Losses at the gene ends were 1 base for V and 13 bases for J; bases not matched to a gene: 7. CDR3 nucleotide sequence: TGCAGTGCTAGAGCTACCGGGACAGACCAGTTCTTC. Residues: CSARATGTDQFF.

This clonotype came up a few times. J is TRBJ2-5 and V is TRBV29-1; no clear D. CDR1 is SQVTM, CDR2 ANQGSEA, per germline. The V and J ends lost 3 bases and 4 bases respectively, with 6 bases between them. This CDR3 contains 11 residues. The CDR3 sequence: CSVDTPETQYF. The CDR3 DNA reads TGCAGCGTTGACACCCCAGAGACCCAGTACTTC.